This T cell receptor (beta chain) stems from a study of beta chain features in type 1 diabetes. About the study: The study examined about 110,000,000 sorted cells across all samples.

In regard to this clone: What it binds is not known.

Study-level findings and limits: Since sequencing was performed on cDNA, cells with high TCR expression could be over-represented.

Per donor, one heparinised blood draw averaged approximately 120 mL. The whole isolated RNA underwent reverse transcription, so sequencing captured expressed TCRB transcripts. Reads from naive, central memory and regulatory T cell samples averaged about 3.9 million. Sequencing was performed with immunoSEQ multiplex PCR; in TCRdb, only in-frame clones are kept and a portion is missing. The sample has around 290,000 clones, 8% seen once. The germline gives CDR1 KGHSY, CDR2 FQNENV. This CDR3 is 15 amino acids long. With 4 bases removed from V and 3 bases from J, the gap between germline ends came to 12 bases.

The TCR was taken from a woman between 18 and 29 years old in good health. The genes are TRBV16 and TRBJ1-4; D is unresolved. Specimen: central memory CD4+ T cells from blood. The CDR3, as DNA: TGTGCCAGCAGCCGACCAGGAAGCCCTAATGAAAAACTGTTTTTT. It encodes CASSRPGSPNEKLFF. Full variable domain (rest looked up from reference TRBV16 and TRBJ1-4): GEEVAQTPKHLVRGEGQKAKLYCAPIKGHSYVFWYQQVLKNEFKFLISFQNENVFDETGMPKERFSAKCLPNSPCSLEIQATKLEDSAVYFCASSRPGSPNEKLFFGSGTQLSVL.